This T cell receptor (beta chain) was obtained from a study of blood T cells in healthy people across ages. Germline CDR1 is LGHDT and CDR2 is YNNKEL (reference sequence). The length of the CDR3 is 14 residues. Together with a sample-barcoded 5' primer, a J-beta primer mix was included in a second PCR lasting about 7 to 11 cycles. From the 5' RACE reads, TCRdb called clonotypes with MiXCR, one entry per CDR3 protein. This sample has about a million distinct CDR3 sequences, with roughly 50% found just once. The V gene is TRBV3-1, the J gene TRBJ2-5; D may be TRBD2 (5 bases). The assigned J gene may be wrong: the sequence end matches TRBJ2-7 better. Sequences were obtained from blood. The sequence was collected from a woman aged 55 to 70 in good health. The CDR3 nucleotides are TGTGCCAGCAGCCAAGATCTAAGCGGCAACGAGCAGTACTTC. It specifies CASSQDLSGNEQYF.